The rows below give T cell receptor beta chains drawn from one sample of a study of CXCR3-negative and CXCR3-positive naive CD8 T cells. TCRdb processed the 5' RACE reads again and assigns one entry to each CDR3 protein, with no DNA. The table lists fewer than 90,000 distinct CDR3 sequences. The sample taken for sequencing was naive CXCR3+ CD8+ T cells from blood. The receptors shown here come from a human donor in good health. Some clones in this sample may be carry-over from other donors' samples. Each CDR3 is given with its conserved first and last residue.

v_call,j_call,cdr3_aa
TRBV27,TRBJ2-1,CASSLGFGNEQFF
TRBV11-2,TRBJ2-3,CASSSTGVDTQYF
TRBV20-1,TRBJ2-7,CSARDLGSSSYEQYF
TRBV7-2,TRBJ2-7,CASSLVGPGGAYIGYEQYF
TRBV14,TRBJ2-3,CASSLWGGGTTDTQYF
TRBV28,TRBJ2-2,CASSFVPTATRTGELFF
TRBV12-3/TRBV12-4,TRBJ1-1,CASNALYATEAFF
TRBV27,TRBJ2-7,CASRAGIRYEQYF
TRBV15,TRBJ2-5,CATSRDDLSGSVRETQYF
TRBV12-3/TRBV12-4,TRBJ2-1,CACDRGIDNEQFF
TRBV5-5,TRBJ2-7,CASSLGTGKYEQYF
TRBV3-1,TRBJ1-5,CASKRTGDNQPQHF
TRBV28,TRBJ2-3,CASSLGAFTDTQYF
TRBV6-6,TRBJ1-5,CASRGSGTDPLEPQHF
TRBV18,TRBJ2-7,CASSLSGQGRYEQYF
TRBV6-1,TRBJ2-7,CASSEGGYEQYF
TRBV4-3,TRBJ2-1,CASSQVREDEQFF
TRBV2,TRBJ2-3,CASSESLAGLATDTQYF
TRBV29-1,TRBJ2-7,CSVEDRRLGEQYF
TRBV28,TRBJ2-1,CASSLTGGNYNEQFF
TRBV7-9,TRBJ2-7,CASTAPDAGYEQYF
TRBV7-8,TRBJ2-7,CASSSRGTRLSYEQYF
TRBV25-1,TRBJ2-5,CASSESLAGGKEETQYF
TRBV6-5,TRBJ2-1,CASSPGTGVPYNEQFF
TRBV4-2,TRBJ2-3,CASSQRTDTQYF
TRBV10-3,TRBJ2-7,CAISADSTYEQYF
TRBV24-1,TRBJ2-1,CATSDLGSSSYNEQFF
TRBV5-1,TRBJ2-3,CASSLGAGTDTQYF
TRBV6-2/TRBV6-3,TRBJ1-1,CASSQEQGPLFEAFF
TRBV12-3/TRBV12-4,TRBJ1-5,CASSHGGQPQHF
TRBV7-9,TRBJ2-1,CASSLVSYNEQFF
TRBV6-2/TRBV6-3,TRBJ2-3,CASSYGATDTQYF
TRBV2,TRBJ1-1,CASDPGQANTEAFF
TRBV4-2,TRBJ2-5,CASSQEGLIGVDDQETQYF
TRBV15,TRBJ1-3,CATSTAPGNTIYF
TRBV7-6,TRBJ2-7,CASSFPGLSYEQYF
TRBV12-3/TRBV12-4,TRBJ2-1,CASSPSGGANDEQFF
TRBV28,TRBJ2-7,CATLAGSYEQYF
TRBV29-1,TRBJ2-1,CSVEEQGGFDNEQFF
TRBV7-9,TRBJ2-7,CASSLAGGLAYEQYF
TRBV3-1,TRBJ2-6,CASSQEQGASGANVLTF
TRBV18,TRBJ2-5,CASSGAEETQYF
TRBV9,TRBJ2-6,CASSDPGANVLTF
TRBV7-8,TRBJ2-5,CASHLHSQETQYF
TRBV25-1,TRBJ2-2,CASSEDRTGELFF
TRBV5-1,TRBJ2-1,CASSAGQGMDEQFF
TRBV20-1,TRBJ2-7,CSARDSRRVGEQYF
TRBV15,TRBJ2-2,CAMGLAVTGELFF
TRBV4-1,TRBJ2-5,CASSQVVSGQWRQETQYF
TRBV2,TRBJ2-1,CASSEVGLEEQFF
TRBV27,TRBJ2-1,CASALGGSSYNEQFF
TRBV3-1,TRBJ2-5,CASSQSARIRTQYF
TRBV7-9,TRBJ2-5,CASSLSRAETQYF
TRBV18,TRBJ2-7,CASSPSREAIYEQYF
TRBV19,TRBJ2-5,CASQRVAAGETQYF
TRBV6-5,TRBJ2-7,CASTAGYEQYF
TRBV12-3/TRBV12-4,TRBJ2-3,CASSPDPSGGTDTQYF
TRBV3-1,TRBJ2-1,CASSQDSLAGNEQFF
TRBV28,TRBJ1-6,CANEDRNSPLHF